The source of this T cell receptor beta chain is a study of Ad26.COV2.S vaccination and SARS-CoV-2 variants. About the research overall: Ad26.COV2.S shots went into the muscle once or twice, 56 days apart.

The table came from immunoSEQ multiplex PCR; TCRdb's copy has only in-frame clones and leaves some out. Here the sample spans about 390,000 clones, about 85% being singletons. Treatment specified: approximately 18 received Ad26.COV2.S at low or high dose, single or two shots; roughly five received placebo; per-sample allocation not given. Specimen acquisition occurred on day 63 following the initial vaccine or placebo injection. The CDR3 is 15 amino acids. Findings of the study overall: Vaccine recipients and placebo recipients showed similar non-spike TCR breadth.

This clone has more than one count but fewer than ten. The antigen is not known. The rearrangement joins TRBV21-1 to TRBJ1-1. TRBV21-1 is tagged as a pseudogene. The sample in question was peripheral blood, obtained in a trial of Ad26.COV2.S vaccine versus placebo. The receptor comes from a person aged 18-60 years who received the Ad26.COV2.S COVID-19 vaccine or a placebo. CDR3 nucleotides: TGTGCCAGCAGTCTTCCTGGAGGAGGAATATATGAAGCTTTCTTT. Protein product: CASSLPGGGIYEAFF.